The T cell receptor beta chain under discussion was sequenced for a study of regulatory T cells. Autoimmunity was present in every CD3G-deficient patient, worse in two. This clone was observed once. Its target is unknown. Study findings and constraints: In CD3G-deficient patients, conventional CD4+ T cells were enriched for hydrophobic CDR3 residues at positions 6 and 7. Patient repertoires had restricted TRB V-J pairs and skewed V and J usage, most in Tregs.

The PCR used 52 TRBV and 13 TRBJ primers. Profiled with immunoSEQ multiplex PCR; TCRdb holds only in-frame clones, not every one. The data hold about 29,000 clones, with under 95% observed a single time. The sequence derives from a person aged 18 to 30 with CD3G deficiency. Sequenced: conventional CD4+ T cells sorted from blood.

The CDR3 DNA is TGCGCCAGCAGCCCCCAGAGGGGGGGGAAAGTTTTCTTT. Translating it yields CASSPQRGGKVFF. This chain links TRBV5-1 with TRBJ1-1, with TRBD1 as a possible D gene (6 bases). Germline CDR1 is SGHRS and CDR2 is YFSETQ. The CDR3 runs 13 residues. V lost 4 bases and J lost 13, with 20 bases in between.